What follows are 3 T cell receptor beta chains derived from one specimen sequenced in a study of regulatory T cells in long-lasting Graves disease. Time point denoted: persistent/refractory GD, antithyroid drugs over 5 years with positive TRAb. TCR sequences were obtained from RNA taken from PBMCs. The TCR beta library used iRepertoire HTBI primers with Arm-PCR amplification of CDR3. One entry per CDR3 protein, called by TCRdb with MiXCR from the multiplex PCR reads. This table has roughly 300,000 distinct CDR3 sequences, around 20% appearing once. The sample here was peripheral blood mononuclear cells (PBMCs), taken when the disease was refractory, from a patient treated with antithyroid drugs. The source of these receptors is a female donor with Graves disease.

Only a few counts were recorded for this clonotype. J is TRBJ2-2 and V is TRBV24-1; D gene unclear. In germline, CDR1 is KGHDR, CDR2 SFDVKD. The CDR3 is 12 amino acids. V was clipped by 5 bases and J by 6 bases, with 6 bases between them. The CDR3 protein is CATSARPGELFF. DNA of the CDR3: TGTGCCACCAGTGCACGTCCCGGGGAGCTGTTTTTT.

This clonotype was counted only a few times. The chain employs TRBV5-1 and TRBJ1-2; 9 nucleotides match TRBD1. J lost 7 bases, V lost 0 bases, and 4 bases had no gene match. From germline, CDR1 is SGHRS and CDR2 YFSETQ. This CDR3 region has 14 residues. In DNA form, the CDR3 reads TGCGCCAGCAGCTTGGCCGGGACAGGGATTGGCTACACCTTC. This gives the protein CASSLAGTGIGYTF.

This clonotype was seen repeatedly, ten times or more. The rearrangement links TRBV7-9 to TRBJ1-2; D uncertain. Per the germline V gene, CDR1 is SEHNR and CDR2 is FQNEAQ (reference sequence). The CDR3 extends over 12 amino acids. V was clipped by 5 bases and J by 6 bases, with 10 bases between them. The CDR3 region has the DNA TGTGCCAGCAGCCCGAACCCAAATGGCTACACCTTC. This translates into CASSPNPNGYTF.